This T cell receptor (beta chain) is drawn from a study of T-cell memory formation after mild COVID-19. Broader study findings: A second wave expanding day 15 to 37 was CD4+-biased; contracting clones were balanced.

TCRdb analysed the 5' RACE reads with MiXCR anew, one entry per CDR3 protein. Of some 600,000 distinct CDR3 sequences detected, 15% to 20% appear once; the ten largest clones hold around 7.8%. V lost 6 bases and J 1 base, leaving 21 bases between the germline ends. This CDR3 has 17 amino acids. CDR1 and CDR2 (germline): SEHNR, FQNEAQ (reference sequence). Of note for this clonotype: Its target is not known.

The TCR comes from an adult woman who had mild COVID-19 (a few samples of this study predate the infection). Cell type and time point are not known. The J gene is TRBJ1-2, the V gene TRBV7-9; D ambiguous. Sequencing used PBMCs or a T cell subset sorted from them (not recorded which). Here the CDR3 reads CASSSPNGRKDNYGYTF. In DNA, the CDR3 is TGTGCCAGCAGTTCCCCGAACGGGAGGAAGGATAACTATGGCTACACCTTC. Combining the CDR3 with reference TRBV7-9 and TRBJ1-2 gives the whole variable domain DTGVSQNPRHKITKRGQNVTFRCDPISEHNRLYWYRQTLGQGPEFLTYFQNEAQLEKSRLLSDRFSAERPKGSFSTLEIQRTEQGDSAMYLCASSSPNGRKDNYGYTFGSGTRLTVV.